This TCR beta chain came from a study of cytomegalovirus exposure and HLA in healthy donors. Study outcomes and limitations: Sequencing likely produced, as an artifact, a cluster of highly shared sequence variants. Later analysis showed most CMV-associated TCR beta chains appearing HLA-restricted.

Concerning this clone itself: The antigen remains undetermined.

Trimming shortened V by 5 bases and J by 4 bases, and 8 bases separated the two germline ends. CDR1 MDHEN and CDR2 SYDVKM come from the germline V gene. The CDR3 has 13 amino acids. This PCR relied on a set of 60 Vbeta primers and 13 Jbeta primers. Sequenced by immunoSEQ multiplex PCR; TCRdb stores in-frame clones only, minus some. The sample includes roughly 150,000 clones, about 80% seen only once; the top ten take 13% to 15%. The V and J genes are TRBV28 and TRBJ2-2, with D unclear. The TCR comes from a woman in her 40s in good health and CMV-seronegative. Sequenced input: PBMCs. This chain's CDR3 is CASSPRPTGELFF. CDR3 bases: TGTGCCAGCAGTCCTAGGCCCACCGGGGAGCTGTTTTTT.